These 12 T cell receptor beta chains came from one sample sequenced in a study of STAT5B mutations in CD4+ large granular lymphocyte leukemia. Data came from immunoSEQ multiplex PCR; TCRdb stores just in-frame clones and leaves some out. The data show some 21,000 clones, about 75% seen once. Specimen: CD4+ T cells from blood buffy coats. All receptors derive from a human donor in good health.

This rearrangement joins TRBV5-4 to TRBJ2-3; unclear D gene. CDR1 is SGHNT and CDR2 is YYREEE in the germline V gene (reference sequence). The CDR3 is 16 residues long. The V end lost 1 base, the J end lost 5 bases, and 17 bases lay between the germline ends. CDR3: CASSLYVGSALDTQYF. The CDR3 DNA reads as TGTGCCAGCAGCTTGTACGTTGGTAGTGCCCTAGATACGCAGTATTTT.

The chain has TRBV27 and TRBJ2-7; 8 nucleotides agree with TRBD1. CDR3 size: 15 residues. From germline, CDR1 is MNHEY and CDR2 SMNVEV (reference sequence). V gave up 0 bases and J gave up 5 bases; unmatched junction bases: 6. CDR3 sequence (DNA): TGTGCCAGCAGTTTATCACGGACAGGGTCCCACGAGCAGTACTTC. This encodes CASSLSRTGSHEQYF.

The chain links TRBV7-3 to TRBJ2-2, with a possible D match to TRBD1 (5 bases). The CDR3 has 12 amino acids. V was pared by 8 bases and J by 6 bases, with 10 bases between. Germline assignment: CDR1 SGHTA and CDR2 FQGTGA. CDR3 in amino acids: CASAKGPGELFF. The CDR3 DNA follows: TGTGCCAGCGCGAAGGGGCCCGGGGAGCTGTTTTTT.

This chain links TRBV7-2 with TRBJ2-7; the match to TRBD2 covers 11 bases. Germline V gene lookup returns CDR1 SGHTA and CDR2 FQGNSA. CDR3 length: 15 residues. The ends lost 5 bases at V and 9 bases at J; junction bases unmatched: 12. In DNA, the CDR3 is TGTGCCAGCAGCCGGACCGGGACTAGCGGTGGTTGGCAGTACTTC. It specifies CASSRTGTSGGWQYF.

The chain uses TRBV7-2 and TRBJ2-1; D unresolved. Germline assignment: CDR1 SGHTA and CDR2 FQGNSA. The CDR3 has 14 residues. V was pared by 1 base and J by 0 bases, with 4 bases between. CDR3 sequence (DNA): TGTGCCAGCAGCTTAGACAGCTCCTACAATGAGCAGTTCTTC. This translates into CASSLDSSYNEQFF.

V and J are TRBV7-9 and TRBJ2-3; no firm D call. V dropped 4 bases and J dropped 1 base, with 9 bases sitting between them. Germline CDR1 is SEHNR and CDR2 is FQNEAQ (reference sequence). CDR3 length: 14 residues. CDR3 DNA sequence: TGTGCCAGCAGCTCGGCGAGACGCACAGATACGCAGTATTTT. Translated, it gives CASSSARRTDTQYF.

In its sample, this clone was seen once. This chain joins TRBV19 and TRBJ2-2; 7 nucleotides match TRBD1. V lost 6 bases, J lost 1 base, and 5 bases stayed unmatched. Germline lookup yields CDR1 LNHDA and CDR2 SQIVND (reference sequence). The CDR3 length is 15 residues. The CDR3 DNA follows: TGTGCCAGTAGGGGACAGTCTATGAACACCGGGGAGCTGTTTTTT. This codes for CASRGQSMNTGELFF.

This chain uses TRBV7-2 with TRBJ2-5; no clear D. Germline CDR1 SGHTA, CDR2 FQGNSA. This CDR3 is built from 15 residues. V lost 5 bases and J 5 bases, leaving 18 bases between the germline ends. The CDR3 here is CASSRKDGFGETQYF. The CDR3 DNA follows: TGTGCCAGCAGCCGAAAGGACGGGTTTGGGGAGACCCAGTACTTC.

J is TRBJ2-7 and V is TRBV7-2; no reliable D call. CDR3 size: 13 residues. Germline CDR1 and CDR2: SGHTA and FQGNSA. Between the trimmed V and J ends, which lost 5 bases and 1 base, there was a span of 9 bases. The CDR3 reads CASSASWSYEQYF. The CDR3 region has the DNA TGTGCCAGCAGCGCCTCCTGGTCCTACGAGCAGTACTTC.

The chain links TRBV6-6 to TRBJ1-1; 7 positions match TRBD1. Germline-derived CDR1 and CDR2 are MNHNY and SVGAGI (reference sequence). The ends lost 5 bases at V and 11 bases at J; junction bases unmatched: 5. This CDR3 has 11 residues. This CDR3 reads CASSLRGDAFF. DNA of the CDR3: TGTGCCAGCAGTCTCAGGGGGGACGCTTTCTTT.

The J gene is TRBJ2-7, the V gene TRBV5-8, with 10 bases matching TRBD2. V shed 2 bases and J 3 bases; nucleotides not matched to a gene: 5. The CDR3 loop spans 15 amino acids. Germline V gives CDR1 SGHTS, CDR2 YDEGEE. The CDR3 coding sequence is TGTGCCAGCAGCTTCCCTAGCGGGAGAAGCTACGAGCAGTACTTC. This sequence encodes CASSFPSGRSYEQYF.

The chain employs TRBV30 and TRBJ2-1, with TRBD2 matching 9 bases. The germline CDR1 and CDR2 sequences are GTSNPN and SVGIG (reference sequence). J lost 4 bases, V lost 2 bases, and 6 bases had no gene match. CDR3 length equals 15 residues. CDR3 protein: CAWSRREGSYNEQFF. The CDR3 DNA sequence: TGTGCCTGGAGTAGGCGGGAGGGTTCATACAATGAGCAGTTCTTC.